Listed below are T cell receptor beta chains from one sample, sequenced in a study of CD8 T cells in ankylosing spondylitis. TCRdb reprocessed the 5' RACE reads via MiXCR and lists one record per CDR3 protein. The repertoire holds about 140,000 distinct CDR3 sequences, with approximately 9.2% as singletons. The sequencing input was synovial fluid, either unsorted or a sorted T cell fraction (not recorded which). These receptors originate from a male donor with ankylosing spondylitis. The conserved cysteine and the conserved F or W are not part of the CDR3 here. The D gene is left open where the match is weak.

v_call	d_call	j_call	cdr3_aa
TRBV11-2	TRBD1	TRBJ1-2	ASSLVYQGALGYGYT
TRBV28	TRBD1	TRBJ1-1	ASARGQGAAF
TRBV11-2	.	TRBJ2-2	ASSFGPNTGELF
TRBV5-1	.	TRBJ2-7	ASSSGPMQY
TRBV28	.	TRBJ1-6	ASSLWAGESPLH
TRBV20-1	.	TRBJ1-2	SALREYLPSYGYT
TRBV29-1	TRBD1	TRBJ2-3	SGGQGTDTQY
TRBV10-3	TRBD1	TRBJ1-4	AISVRQGFNEKLF
TRBV6-5	TRBD2	TRBJ2-1	ASSSPHAGGYNEQF
TRBV18	.	TRBJ2-1	ASSRDHGEQF
TRBV12-3/TRBV12-4	.	TRBJ1-4	ASSWGATNEKLF
TRBV5-6	TRBD1	TRBJ2-7	ASSRMDRAYEQY
TRBV12-3/TRBV12-4	TRBD1	TRBJ1-2	ASRATGGYGYT
TRBV28	.	TRBJ2-7	ASETPFPSRREQY
TRBV5-3	.	TRBJ1-6	ARSPGLHSPLH
TRBV10-3	.	TRBJ1-2	AISGGAGPNYGYT
TRBV27	TRBD1	TRBJ1-6	ASREGQGLNSPLH
TRBV20-1	.	TRBJ1-2	SAYTNYGYT
TRBV28	.	TRBJ2-5	ASSLWGRGPQETQY
TRBV5-1	.	TRBJ2-1	ASSLQENEQF
TRBV18	.	TRBJ2-7	ASSPRGVYEQY
TRBV20-1	.	TRBJ1-2	SARAASTAMGYT
TRBV7-2	.	TRBJ1-5	ASSLDRGQPQH
TRBV12-3/TRBV12-4	.	TRBJ1-1	ASSLQGWATEAF
TRBV12-3/TRBV12-4	.	TRBJ2-5	ASSWGRETQY
TRBV18	.	TRBJ2-1	ASSPKSGSLGVDEQF
TRBV4-3	.	TRBJ1-3	ASSGDIRNTIY
TRBV7-9	.	TRBJ2-1	ATAYNEQF
TRBV20-1	.	TRBJ1-6	SARDIVTNYNSPLH
TRBV12-3/TRBV12-4	.	TRBJ1-1	AIRRRNTEAF
TRBV6-4	.	TRBJ1-2	ASSDSEGQGDDYGYS
TRBV6-1	.	TRBJ2-2	ASSPVIGHTGELF
TRBV7-8	.	TRBJ2-7	ASSLELGAYEQY
TRBV7-9	TRBD1	TRBJ2-7	ASSQGQGVNEQY
TRBV10-2	.	TRBJ2-1	ASSVGGATYNEQF
TRBV5-1	.	TRBJ2-6	ASSLVESGANVLT
TRBV30	.	TRBJ1-6	AWSRMNNSPLH
TRBV4-2	.	TRBJ2-7	ASSPLGRGVNEQY
TRBV29-1	TRBD1	TRBJ2-1	SAYDRAVDYNEQF
TRBV25-1	.	TRBJ1-1	ASSPPEGGDTEAF
TRBV29-1	.	TRBJ2-3	SVEYSTDTQY
TRBV5-6	.	TRBJ1-1	ASSLPRGTEAF
TRBV6-1	TRBD2	TRBJ2-1	ASRLAGGPWNEQF
TRBV3-1	TRBD2	TRBJ2-3	ASSQGFAGGTDTQY
TRBV5-1	.	TRBJ2-2	ASSSGAGGTGVGELF
TRBV9	TRBD1	TRBJ1-1	ASSGTGGTEAF
TRBV7-2	.	TRBJ2-1	ASSFGTSPYNEQF
TRBV2	TRBD1	TRBJ2-7	ASGTVGEQN
TRBV10-3	TRBD1	TRBJ1-3	AIQDRGNAGNTIY
TRBV28	.	TRBJ1-2	ASSLGGSNYGHT
TRBV6-1	.	TRBJ2-7	ASSPRFPYEQY
TRBV20-1	TRBD1	TRBJ1-1	SARGTRGLGEEAF
TRBV20-1	TRBD1	TRBJ2-7	SAPGQGTGQY
TRBV3-1	.	TRBJ2-7	ASSHGVYEQY
TRBV5-6	.	TRBJ2-3	ASSLGATTDTQY
TRBV28	.	TRBJ1-6	ASSLGKTLH
TRBV5-1	.	TRBJ1-4	ASSLVSGRLNEKLF
TRBV28	.	TRBJ2-1	ASSSPGSPGGEQF
TRBV5-1	.	TRBJ1-1	ASSLKASTEAF